This TCR beta chain originates from a study of T cells in Graves' hyperthyroidism and ophthalmopathy. This clonotype has at least ten counts. Its antigen is unknown. RNA transcripts gave rise to amplified TCR beta CDR3 regions. Carried out on the TCR CDR3, a first-round RT-PCR used the HTBI primer set. TCRdb ran MiXCR on the multiplex PCR reads and lists one entry per CDR3 protein. The table shows some 770,000 distinct CDR3 sequences, with less than 20% occurring only once. Trimming stripped 1 base from V and 0 bases from J, with 7 bases between. CDR1 and CDR2 from the germline V gene are MNHNS and SASEGT. CDR3 length: 16 residues. Study-wide points: Separation of ophthalmopathy from stable hyperthyroidism was achieved by a 13 V-J model. Most expanded thyroid clonotypes above 0.001 recurred in blood.

Specimen: blood. The clonotype was recovered from a man aged 18 to 29 with Graves' hyperthyroidism. The chain combines TRBV6-1 with TRBJ2-6; a possible D gene is TRBD1 (5 bases). CDR3 bases: TGTGCCAGCAGTGAAGATCAGGGCTCTGGGGCCAACGTCCTGACTTTC. The encoded protein is CASSEDQGSGANVLTF.